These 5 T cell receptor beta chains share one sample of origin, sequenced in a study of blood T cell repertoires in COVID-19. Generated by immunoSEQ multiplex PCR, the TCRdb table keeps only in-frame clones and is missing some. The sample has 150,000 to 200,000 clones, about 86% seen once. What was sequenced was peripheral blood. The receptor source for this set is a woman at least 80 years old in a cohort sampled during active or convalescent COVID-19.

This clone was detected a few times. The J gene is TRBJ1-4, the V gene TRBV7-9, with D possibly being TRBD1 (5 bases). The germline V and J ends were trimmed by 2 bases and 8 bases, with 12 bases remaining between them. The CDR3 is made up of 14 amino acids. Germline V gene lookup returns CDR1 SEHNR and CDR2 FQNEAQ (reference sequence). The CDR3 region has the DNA TGTGCCAGCAGCTTAAGGGGTAGTGCGGAAAAACTGTTTTTT. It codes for CASSLRGSAEKLFF.

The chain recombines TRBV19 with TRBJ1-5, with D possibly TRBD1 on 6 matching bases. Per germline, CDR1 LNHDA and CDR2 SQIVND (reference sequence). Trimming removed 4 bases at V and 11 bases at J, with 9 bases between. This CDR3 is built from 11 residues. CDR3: CASSTGATQHF. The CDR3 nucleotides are TGTGCCAGTAGTACAGGGGCGACCCAGCATTTT.

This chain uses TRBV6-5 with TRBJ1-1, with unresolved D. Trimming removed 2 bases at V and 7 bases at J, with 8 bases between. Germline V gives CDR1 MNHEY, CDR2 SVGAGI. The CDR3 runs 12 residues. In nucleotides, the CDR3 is TGTGCCAGCAGTTACGTGGGCAGTGAAGCTTTCTTT. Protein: CASSYVGSEAFF.

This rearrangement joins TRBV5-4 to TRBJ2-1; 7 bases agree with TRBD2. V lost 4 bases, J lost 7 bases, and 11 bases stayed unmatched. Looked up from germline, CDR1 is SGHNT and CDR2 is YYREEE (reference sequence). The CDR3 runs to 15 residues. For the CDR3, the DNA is TGTGCCAGCAGCACGAGGGGACTATACGGGAATGAGCAGTTCTTC. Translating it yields CASSTRGLYGNEQFF.

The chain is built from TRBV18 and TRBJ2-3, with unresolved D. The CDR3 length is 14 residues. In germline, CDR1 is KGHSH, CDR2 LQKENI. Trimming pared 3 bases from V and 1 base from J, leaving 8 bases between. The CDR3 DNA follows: TGTGCCAGCTCACCTGCCGGTGGCACAGATACGCAGTATTTT. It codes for CASSPAGGTDTQYF.